This TCR beta chain came from a study of Graves' ophthalmopathy and Graves' hyperthyroidism. This clonotype was detected many times. Its antigen is still unknown. RNA served as the template for amplifying TCR beta CDR3 regions. A first-round RT-PCR used HTBI primers, followed by a second-round multiplex PCR. MiXCR, run by TCRdb on the multiplex PCR reads, gives a single entry per CDR3 protein. The table shows a few hundred thousand distinct CDR3 sequences, with 21% occurring only once. This CDR3 has 15 amino acids. Germline V gives CDR1 MNHNS, CDR2 SASEGT. With 7 bases removed from V and 6 bases from J, the gap between germline ends came to 16 bases. Study-wide points: Most clonotypes expanded in thyroid above 0.001 frequency were present in blood too.

This chain connects TRBV6-1 to TRBJ1-6, with D uncertain. This sequence originates from a woman under 30 with stable Graves' hyperthyroidism. Input material: peripheral blood. This CDR3 reads CASTDGRPVNSPLHF. CDR3 coding DNA: TGTGCCAGCACGGACGGGAGGCCGGTTAATTCACCCCTCCACTTT.